Shown below are 17 T cell receptor beta chains from a single sample sequenced in a study of shared clonotypes between healthy human individuals. The data were produced by immunoSEQ multiplex PCR, yet TCRdb's version contains in-frame clones alone and is incomplete. The sample contains roughly 570,000 clones, roughly 98% of which appear only once. CD45RO-negative cells were positively selected for CCR7, leaving out terminally differentiated effector memory CD45RA+ cells. Source material: naive CD8+ T cells sorted from blood. All receptors come from a man aged 25-40 years in good health.

The genes are TRBV7-8 and TRBJ2-1, with unresolved D. V dropped 5 bases and J dropped 9 bases, with 11 bases sitting between them. Germline V gives CDR1 SGHVS, CDR2 FQNEAQ. The CDR3 is made up of 12 amino acids. CDR3 sequence reads: CASSPGRIEQFF. In DNA, the CDR3 is TGTGCCAGCAGCCCGGGCAGGATTGAGCAGTTCTTC.

V is TRBV10-2 and J is TRBJ2-5; 10 positions match TRBD2. This CDR3 region has 15 residues. Germline V gene data show CDR1 as WSHSY and CDR2 as SAAADI. V lost 2 bases to trimming and J lost 4 bases; unmatched junction nucleotides: 4. CDR3: CASSEGLAAPETQYF. The CDR3 region has the DNA TGCGCCAGCAGTGAGGGACTAGCGGCTCCAGAGACCCAGTACTTC.

The rearrangement uses TRBV2 and TRBJ1-1; D call uncertain. The V and J ends lost 2 bases and 5 bases respectively, with 15 bases between them. The CDR3 length is 15 residues. CDR1 is SNHLY and CDR2 is FYNNEI in the germline V gene. The CDR3 DNA is TGTGCCAGCAGTGAATCGGATCCGGGAGGGACTGAAGCTTTCTTT. It codes for CASSESDPGGTEAFF.

The chain joins TRBV27 to TRBJ2-1, with 9 bases lining up with TRBD2. The V and J ends lost 2 bases and 6 bases, in that order; junction bases with no gene match: 5. Per the germline V gene, CDR1 is MNHEY and CDR2 is SMNVEV (reference sequence). The CDR3 has 15 residues. CDR3 in DNA: TGTGCCAGCAGTTTAGCGGGAGGGCCCCCCAATGAGCAGTTCTTC. Its protein product is CASSLAGGPPNEQFF.

For this clone: The sample contains more than one DNA sequence encoding this CDR3. The chain's CDR3 is CASSFGRASYEQYF. The CDR3 nucleotides are TGTGCCAGCAGTTTTGGGCGGGCCTCCTACGAGCAGTACTTC. V usage is TRBV27 and J usage is TRBJ2-7; tentative D call: TRBD2 (5 bases). Germline CDR1 and CDR2: MNHEY and SMNVEV (reference sequence). Trimming cost V 3 bases and J 0 bases, with 9 bases left between them. The CDR3 spans 14 residues.

The V call is TRBV5-6, the J call TRBJ2-5, with TRBD2 matching over 10 bases. This CDR3 region has 16 residues. After removal of 0 bases from V and 2 bases from J, the junction contained 4 bases not matched to a gene. CDR1 is SGHDT, CDR2 YYEEEE, per germline. CDR3 protein: CASSLETSGVQETQYF. The CDR3, as DNA: TGTGCCAGCAGCTTGGAAACTAGCGGGGTACAAGAGACCCAGTACTTC. The full variable domain, its missing parts supplied by reference TRBV5-6 and TRBJ2-5, is DAGVTQSPTHLIKTRGQQVTLRCSPKSGHDTVSWYQQALGQGPQFIFQYYEEEERQRGNFPDRFSGHQFPNYSSELNVNALLLGDSALYLCASSLETSGVQETQYFGPGTRLLVL.

The rearrangement links TRBV29-1 to TRBJ2-7; 8 bases map to TRBD1. CDR3 length: 14 amino acids. The J segment lost 7 bases and the V segment lost 4 bases, leaving 12 bases of the junction unmatched. The germline V gene has CDR1 SQVTM and CDR2 ANQGSEA. In DNA form, the CDR3 reads TGCAGCGTTGCACCGGGACAGGTTCGTGAAGAGCAGTACTTC. Residues: CSVAPGQVREEQYF.

The V and J genes are TRBV7-2 and TRBJ2-1; 7 bases agree with TRBD2. Trimming cost V 4 bases and J 8 bases; bases outside gene matches: 17. CDR1 and CDR2 from the germline V gene are SGHTA and FQGNSA. The length of the CDR3 is 17 residues. CDR3 sequence (DNA): TGTGCCAGCAGCTCAAACGCCCTCCTAGCGGTGGGAGATGAGCAGTTCTTC. It is translated as CASSSNALLAVGDEQFF.

This clone was seen just once. This same CDR3 is encoded by further DNA sequences in the sample. J is TRBJ1-2 and V is TRBV2, with D tentatively TRBD1 (5 bases). Germline values: CDR1 SNHLY, CDR2 FYNNEI. The CDR3 length is 13 residues. The germline V and J ends were trimmed by 7 bases and 1 base, with 10 bases remaining between them. The CDR3 DNA reads as TGTGCCAGCATGGGACGGATTAACTATGGCTACACCTTC. Translating it yields CASMGRINYGYTF.

The chain uses TRBV5-1 and TRBJ2-7; D possibly matches TRBD1 or TRBD2 (6 bases each). Germline CDR1 reads SGHRS; CDR2 reads YFSETQ. CDR3 size: 15 residues. Trimming cost V 3 bases and J 0 bases, with 13 bases left between them. CDR3 protein: CASSSEGGSSYEQYF. The CDR3 DNA reads as TGCGCCAGCAGCTCCGAAGGGGGGAGCTCCTACGAGCAGTACTTC.

CDR3 protein: CASSPPGGLAGLATGELFF. CDR3 coding DNA: TGTGCCAGCTCACCACCGGGAGGACTAGCGGGATTGGCCACCGGGGAGCTGTTTTTT. The genes are TRBV18 and TRBJ2-2, with 12 bases matching TRBD2. The germline V gene encodes CDR1 KGHSH and CDR2 LQKENI. This CDR3 region has 19 residues. V shed 0 bases, J shed 4 bases, and the junction held 9 bases outside the gene matches.

The chain links TRBV28 to TRBJ1-5; D gene ambiguous. Germline V lookup: CDR1 MDHEN, CDR2 SYDVKM. This CDR3 comprises 13 residues. V was pared by 3 bases and J by 7 bases, with 10 bases between. The CDR3 protein is CASSFLGQQPQHF. The DNA of the CDR3 is TGTGCCAGCAGTTTCTTAGGGCAACAGCCCCAGCATTTT.

The chain combines TRBV27 with TRBJ1-1; TRBD1 agrees at 8 bases. The germline gives CDR1 MNHEY, CDR2 SMNVEV (reference sequence). V lost 5 bases, J lost 5 bases, and 7 bases stayed unmatched. The CDR3 spans 14 residues. The CDR3 here is CASSDRGGRTEAFF. Written as DNA, the CDR3 is TGTGCCAGCAGTGACAGGGGAGGGAGGACTGAAGCTTTCTTT.

The gene calls are TRBV28 and TRBJ2-7, with 8 bases lining up with TRBD2. From germline, CDR1 is MDHEN and CDR2 SYDVKM. After removal of 6 bases from V and 4 bases from J, the junction contained 14 bases not matched to a gene. CDR3 length: 16 residues. The CDR3: CASSRPGTRDWYEQYF. For the CDR3, the DNA is TGTGCCAGCAGCCGACCTGGGACTAGGGACTGGTACGAGCAGTACTTC.

This clone was seen just once. CDR3 DNA: TGTGCCAGCAGTGTCTTTGTGGCGGAGACCCCCTACGAGCAGTACTTC. Its protein is CASSVFVAETPYEQYF. V gene TRBV2 combines with J gene TRBJ2-7; D is ambiguous. CDR1 SNHLY and CDR2 FYNNEI come from the germline V gene. The CDR3 covers 16 residues. The V end was cut by 4 bases, the J end by 2 bases, with 18 bases between.

The chain couples TRBV4-2 to TRBJ2-7; 9 bases fit TRBD2. Losses at the gene ends were 6 bases for V and 6 bases for J; bases not matched to a gene: 9. The CDR3 sequence is 14 residues long. Germline-derived CDR1 and CDR2 are LGHNA and YNFKEQ. CDR3: CASRQPGLAGEQYF. CDR3 DNA: TGTGCCAGCAGGCAACCGGGACTAGCAGGCGAGCAGTACTTC.

The J gene is TRBJ2-7, the V gene TRBV7-9; TRBD1 aligns across 7 bases. V shed 5 bases, J shed 6 bases, and the junction held 7 bases outside the gene matches. The CDR3 has 13 amino acids. Germline lookup yields CDR1 SEHNR and CDR2 FQNEAQ (reference sequence). In nucleotides, the CDR3 is TGTGCCAGCAGCCCGACGACAGGGTTCGAGCAGTACTTC. Translating gives CASSPTTGFEQYF.